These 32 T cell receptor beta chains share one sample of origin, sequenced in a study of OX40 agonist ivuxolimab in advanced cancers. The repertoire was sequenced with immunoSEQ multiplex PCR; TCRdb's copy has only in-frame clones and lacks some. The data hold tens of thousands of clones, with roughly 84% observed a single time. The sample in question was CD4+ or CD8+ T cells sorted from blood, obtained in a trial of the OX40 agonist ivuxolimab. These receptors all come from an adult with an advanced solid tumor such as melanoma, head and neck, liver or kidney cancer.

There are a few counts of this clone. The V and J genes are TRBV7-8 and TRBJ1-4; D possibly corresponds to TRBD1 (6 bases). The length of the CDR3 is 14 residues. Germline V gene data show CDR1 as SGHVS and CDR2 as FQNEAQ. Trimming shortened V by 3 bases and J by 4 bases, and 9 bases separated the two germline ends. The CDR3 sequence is CASSFTGNNEKLFF. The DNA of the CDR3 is TGTGCCAGCAGCTTTACAGGGAATAATGAAAAACTGTTTTTT. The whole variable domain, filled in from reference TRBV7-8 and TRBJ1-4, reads GAGVSQSPRYKVAKRGQDVALRCDPISGHVSLFWYQQALGQGPEFLTYFQNEAQLDKSGLPSDRFFAERPEGSVSTLKIQRTQQEDSAVYLCASSFTGNNEKLFFGSGTQLSVL.

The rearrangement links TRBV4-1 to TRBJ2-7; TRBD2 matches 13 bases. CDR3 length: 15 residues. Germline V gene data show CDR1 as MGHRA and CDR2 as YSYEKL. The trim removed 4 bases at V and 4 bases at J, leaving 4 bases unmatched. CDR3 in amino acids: CASSPGLAGKYEQYF. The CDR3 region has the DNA TGCGCCAGCAGCCCGGGACTAGCGGGAAAATACGAGCAGTACTTC.

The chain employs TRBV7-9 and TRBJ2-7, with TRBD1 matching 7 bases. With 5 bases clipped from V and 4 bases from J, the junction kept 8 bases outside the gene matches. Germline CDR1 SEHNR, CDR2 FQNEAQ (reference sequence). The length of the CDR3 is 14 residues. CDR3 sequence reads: CASSRTGTEYEQYF. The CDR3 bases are TGTGCCAGCAGCCGAACCGGGACAGAGTACGAGCAGTACTTC.

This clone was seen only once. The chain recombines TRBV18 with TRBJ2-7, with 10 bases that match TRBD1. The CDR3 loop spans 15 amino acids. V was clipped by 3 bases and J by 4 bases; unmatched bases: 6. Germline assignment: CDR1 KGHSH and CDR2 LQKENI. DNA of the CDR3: TGTGCCAGCTCACCCGAGACAGGGGGCATTTACGAGCAGTACTTC. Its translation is CASSPETGGIYEQYF.

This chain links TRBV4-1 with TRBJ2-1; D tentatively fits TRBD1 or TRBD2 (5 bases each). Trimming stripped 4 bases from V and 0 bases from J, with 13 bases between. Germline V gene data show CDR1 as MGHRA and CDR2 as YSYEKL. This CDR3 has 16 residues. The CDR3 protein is CASSLKMGDSYNEQFF. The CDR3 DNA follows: TGCGCCAGCAGCCTTAAGATGGGGGACTCCTACAATGAGCAGTTCTTC.

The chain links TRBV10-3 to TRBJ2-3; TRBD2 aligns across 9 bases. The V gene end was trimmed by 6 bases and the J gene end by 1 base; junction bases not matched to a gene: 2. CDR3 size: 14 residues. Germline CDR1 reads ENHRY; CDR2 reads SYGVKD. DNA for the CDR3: TGTGCCATCAGGAGACTAGCGGGCACAGATACGCAGTATTTT. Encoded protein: CAIRRLAGTDTQYF.

CDR3 protein: CASSPGTGYNEQFF. The CDR3 DNA is TGTGCCAGCAGCCCCGGGACTGGCTACAATGAGCAGTTCTTC. The rearrangement joins TRBV11-3 to TRBJ2-1; weak D call: TRBD2 (6 bases). The CDR3 totals 14 residues. The V gene's germline CDR1 is SGHNT and CDR2 YENEEA. V shed 5 bases and J shed 3 bases, with 11 bases lying between them.

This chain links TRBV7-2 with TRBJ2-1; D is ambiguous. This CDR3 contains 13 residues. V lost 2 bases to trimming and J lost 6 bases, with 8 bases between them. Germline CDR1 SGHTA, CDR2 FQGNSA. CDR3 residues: CASSLSDVNEQFF. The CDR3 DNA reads TGTGCCAGCAGCTTATCCGACGTCAATGAGCAGTTCTTC.

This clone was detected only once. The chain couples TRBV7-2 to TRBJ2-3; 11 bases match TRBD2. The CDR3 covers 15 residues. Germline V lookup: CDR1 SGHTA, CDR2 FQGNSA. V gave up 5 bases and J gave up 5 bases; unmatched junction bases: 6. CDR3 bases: TGTGCCAGCAGCGCGGGACTAGCGGCCGGAGATACGCAGTATTTT. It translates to CASSAGLAAGDTQYF.

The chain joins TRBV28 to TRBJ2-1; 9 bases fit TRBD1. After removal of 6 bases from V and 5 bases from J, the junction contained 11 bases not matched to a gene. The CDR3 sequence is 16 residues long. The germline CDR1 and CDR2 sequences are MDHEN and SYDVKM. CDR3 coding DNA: TGTGCCAGCAGACCTTCGACAGGGGGAGAAAACAATGAGCAGTTCTTC. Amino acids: CASRPSTGGENNEQFF. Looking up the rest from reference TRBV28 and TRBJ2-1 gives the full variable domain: DVKVTQSSRYLVKRTGEKVFLECVQDMDHENMFWYRQDPGLGLRLIYFSYDVKMKEKGDIPEGYSVSREKKERFSLILESASTNQTSMYLCASRPSTGGENNEQFFGPGTRLTVL.

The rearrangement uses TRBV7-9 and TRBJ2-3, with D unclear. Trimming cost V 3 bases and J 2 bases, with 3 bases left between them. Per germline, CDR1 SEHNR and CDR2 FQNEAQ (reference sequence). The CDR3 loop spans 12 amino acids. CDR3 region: CASSFYTDTQYF. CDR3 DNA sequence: TGTGCCAGCAGCTTCTACACAGATACGCAGTATTTT. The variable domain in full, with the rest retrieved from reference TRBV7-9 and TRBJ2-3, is DTGVSQNPRHKITKRGQNVTFRCDPISEHNRLYWYRQTLGQGPEFLTYFQNEAQLEKSRLLSDRFSAERPKGSFSTLEIQRTEQGDSAMYLCASSFYTDTQYFGPGTRLTVL.

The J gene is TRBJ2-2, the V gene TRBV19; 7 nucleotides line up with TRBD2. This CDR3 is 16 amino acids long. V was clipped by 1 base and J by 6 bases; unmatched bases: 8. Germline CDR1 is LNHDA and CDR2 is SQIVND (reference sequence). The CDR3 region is CASSIGGGSLSGELFF. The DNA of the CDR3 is TGTGCCAGTAGTATAGGGGGCGGGAGTTTATCCGGGGAGCTGTTTTTT. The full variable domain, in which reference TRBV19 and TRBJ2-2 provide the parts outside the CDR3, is DGGITQSPKYLFRKEGQNVTLSCEQNLNHDAMYWYRQDPGQGLRLIYYSQIVNDFQKGDIAEGYSVSREKKESFPLTVTSAQKNPTAFYLCASSIGGGSLSGELFFGEGSRLTVL.

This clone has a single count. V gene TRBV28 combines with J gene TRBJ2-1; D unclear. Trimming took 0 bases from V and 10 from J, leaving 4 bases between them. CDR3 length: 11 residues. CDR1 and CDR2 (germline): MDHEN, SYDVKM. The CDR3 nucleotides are TGTGCCAGCAGTTTATGGTCGGAGCAGTTCTTC. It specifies CASSLWSEQFF. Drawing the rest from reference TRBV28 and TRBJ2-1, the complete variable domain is DVKVTQSSRYLVKRTGEKVFLECVQDMDHENMFWYRQDPGLGLRLIYFSYDVKMKEKGDIPEGYSVSREKKERFSLILESASTNQTSMYLCASSLWSEQFFGPGTRLTVL.

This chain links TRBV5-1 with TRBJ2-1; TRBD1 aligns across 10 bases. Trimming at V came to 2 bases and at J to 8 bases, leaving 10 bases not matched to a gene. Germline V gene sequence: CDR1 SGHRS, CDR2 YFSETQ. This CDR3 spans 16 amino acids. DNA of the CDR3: TGCGCCAGCAGCTTAGAGGGGGACAGGGGAGGTGATGAGCAGTTCTTC. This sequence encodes CASSLEGDRGGDEQFF.

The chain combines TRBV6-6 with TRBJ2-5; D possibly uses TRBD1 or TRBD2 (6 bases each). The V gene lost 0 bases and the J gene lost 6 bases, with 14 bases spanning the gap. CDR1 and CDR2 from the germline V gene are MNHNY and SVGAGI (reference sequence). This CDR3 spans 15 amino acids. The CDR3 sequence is CASSYSTQGRKTQYF. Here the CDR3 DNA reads TGTGCCAGCAGTTACTCCACCCAGGGGAGGAAGACCCAGTACTTC.

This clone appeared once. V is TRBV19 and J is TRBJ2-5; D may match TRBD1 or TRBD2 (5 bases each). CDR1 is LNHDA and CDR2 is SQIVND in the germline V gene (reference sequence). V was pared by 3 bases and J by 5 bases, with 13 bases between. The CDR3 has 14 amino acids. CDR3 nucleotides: TGTGCCAGTAGTATCGGTCGGGGCTATGAGACCCAGTACTTC. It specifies CASSIGRGYETQYF.

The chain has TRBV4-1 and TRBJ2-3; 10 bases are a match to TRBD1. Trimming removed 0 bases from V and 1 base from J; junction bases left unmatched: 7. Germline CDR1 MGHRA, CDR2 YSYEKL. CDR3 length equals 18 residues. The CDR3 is CASSQEGLGQGGTDTQYF. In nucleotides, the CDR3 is TGCGCCAGCAGCCAAGAGGGGTTAGGACAGGGGGGCACAGATACGCAGTATTTT.

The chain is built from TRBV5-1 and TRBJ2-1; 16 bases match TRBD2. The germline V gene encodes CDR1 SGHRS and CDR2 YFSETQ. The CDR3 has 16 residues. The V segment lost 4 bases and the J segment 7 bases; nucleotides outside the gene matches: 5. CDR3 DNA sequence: TGCGCCAGCAGCCCGGGACTAGCGGGAGGGCGGAATGAGCAGTTCTTC. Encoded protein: CASSPGLAGGRNEQFF.

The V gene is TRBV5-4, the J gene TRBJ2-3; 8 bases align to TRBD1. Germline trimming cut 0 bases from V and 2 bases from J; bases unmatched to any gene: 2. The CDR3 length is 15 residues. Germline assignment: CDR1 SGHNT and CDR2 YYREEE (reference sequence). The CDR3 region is CASSLETGVTDTQYF. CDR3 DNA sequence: TGTGCCAGCAGCTTGGAGACAGGGGTCACAGATACGCAGTATTTT.

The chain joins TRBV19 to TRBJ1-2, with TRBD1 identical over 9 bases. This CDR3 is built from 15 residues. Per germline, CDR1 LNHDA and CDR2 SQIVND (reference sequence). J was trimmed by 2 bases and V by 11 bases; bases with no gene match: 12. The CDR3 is CAEAAGTGHNYGYTF. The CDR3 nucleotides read TGTGCCGAGGCCGCCGGGACAGGGCACAACTATGGCTACACCTTC.

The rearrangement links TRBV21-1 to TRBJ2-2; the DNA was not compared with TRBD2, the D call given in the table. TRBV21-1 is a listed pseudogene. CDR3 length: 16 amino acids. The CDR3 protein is CASSWSSGKNTGELFF. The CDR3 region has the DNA TGTGCCAGCAGCTGGTCTAGCGGGAAGAACACCGGGGAGCTGTTTTTT.

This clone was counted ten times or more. As DNA, the CDR3 is TGTGCCAGCAGTGATTCCAGGGGCCACACTGAAGCTTTCTTT. Protein sequence: CASSDSRGHTEAFF. J is TRBJ1-1 and V is TRBV2; TRBD1 is a possible D gene (6 bases). Germline V CDR1 and CDR2: SNHLY, FYNNEI. Trimming pared 3 bases from V and 3 bases from J, leaving 11 bases between. The CDR3 length is 14 residues.

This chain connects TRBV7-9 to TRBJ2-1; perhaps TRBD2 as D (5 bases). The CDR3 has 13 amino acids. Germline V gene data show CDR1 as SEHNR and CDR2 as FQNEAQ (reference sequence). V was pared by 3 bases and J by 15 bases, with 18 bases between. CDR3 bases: TGTGCCAGCAGCTTGGATGAGGCGGGCCTAGGGTTCTTC. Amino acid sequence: CASSLDEAGLGFF.

The CDR3 nucleotides are TGTGCCAGCAGTCCTACAGGGGGATCGGACTACGAGCAGTACTTC. It is translated as CASSPTGGSDYEQYF. The chain links TRBV27 to TRBJ2-7, with 8 bases that match TRBD1. The germline V gene has CDR1 MNHEY and CDR2 SMNVEV (reference sequence). This CDR3 region has 15 residues. The V and J ends lost 5 bases and 3 bases, in that order; junction bases with no gene match: 9.

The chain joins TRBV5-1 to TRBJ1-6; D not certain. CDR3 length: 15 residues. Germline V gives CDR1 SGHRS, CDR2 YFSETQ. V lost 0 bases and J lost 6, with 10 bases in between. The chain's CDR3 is CASSLEVNLNSPLHF. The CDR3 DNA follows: TGCGCCAGCAGCTTGGAGGTCAACCTTAATTCACCCCTCCACTTT.

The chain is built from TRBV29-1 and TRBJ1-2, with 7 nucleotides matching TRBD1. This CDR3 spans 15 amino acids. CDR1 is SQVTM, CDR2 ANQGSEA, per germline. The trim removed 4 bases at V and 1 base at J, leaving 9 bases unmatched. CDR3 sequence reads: CSVGGYGTDNYGYTF. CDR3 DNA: TGCAGCGTTGGGGGGTACGGGACAGATAACTATGGCTACACCTTC.

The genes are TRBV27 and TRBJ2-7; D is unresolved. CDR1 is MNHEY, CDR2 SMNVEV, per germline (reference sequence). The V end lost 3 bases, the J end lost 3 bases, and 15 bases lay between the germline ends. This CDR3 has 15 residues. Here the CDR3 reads CASSFKGNIYYEQYF. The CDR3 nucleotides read TGTGCCAGCAGTTTTAAGGGCAATATATACTACGAGCAGTACTTC.

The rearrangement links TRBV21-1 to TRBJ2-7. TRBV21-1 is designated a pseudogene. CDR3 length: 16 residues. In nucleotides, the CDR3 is TGTGCCAGCAGCAGAATAGGGTTTTCGGTCACCTACGAGCAGTACTTC. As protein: CASSRIGFSVTYEQYF.

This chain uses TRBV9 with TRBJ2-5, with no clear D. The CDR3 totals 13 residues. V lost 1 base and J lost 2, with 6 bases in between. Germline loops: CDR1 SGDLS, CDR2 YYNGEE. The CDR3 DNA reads TGTGCCAGCAGCGTAAGTCTTCAAGAGACCCAGTACTTC. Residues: CASSVSLQETQYF.

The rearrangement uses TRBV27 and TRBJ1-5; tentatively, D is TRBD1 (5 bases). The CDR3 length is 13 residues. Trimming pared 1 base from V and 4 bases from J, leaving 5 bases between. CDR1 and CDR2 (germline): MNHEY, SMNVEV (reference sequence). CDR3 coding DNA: TGTGCCAGCAGTTTATGGGGGAATCAGCCCCAGCATTTT. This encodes CASSLWGNQPQHF.

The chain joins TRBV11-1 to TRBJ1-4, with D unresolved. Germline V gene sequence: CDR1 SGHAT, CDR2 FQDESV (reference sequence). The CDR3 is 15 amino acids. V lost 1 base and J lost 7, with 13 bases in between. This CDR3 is CASSLESAATEKLFF. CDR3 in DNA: TGTGCCAGCAGCTTAGAATCAGCGGCAACTGAAAAACTGTTTTTT.

The CDR3 sequence: CASSPGTMADTQYF. The CDR3 coding sequence is TGTGCCAGCAGCCCCGGGACTATGGCAGATACGCAGTATTTT. V gene TRBV7-9 combines with J gene TRBJ2-3; 7 bases align to TRBD2. The CDR3 sequence is 14 residues long. Per germline, CDR1 SEHNR and CDR2 FQNEAQ (reference sequence). Unmatched junction bases numbered 6, after V lost 5 bases and J lost 4 bases. The entire variable domain, with the rest obtained from reference TRBV7-9 and TRBJ2-3, is as follows: DTGVSQNPRHKITKRGQNVTFRCDPISEHNRLYWYRQTLGQGPEFLTYFQNEAQLEKSRLLSDRFSAERPKGSFSTLEIQRTEQGDSAMYLCASSPGTMADTQYFGPGTRLTVL.